The rows below give T cell receptor beta chains drawn from one sample of a study of cytomegalovirus exposure and HLA in healthy donors. The repertoire was sequenced with immunoSEQ multiplex PCR; TCRdb's copy has only in-frame clones and lacks some. The sample yields about 110,000 clones, 88% seen once. Specimen: PBMCs. These receptors were collected from a woman aged 18 to 35 in good health and CMV-seropositive. CDR3s include the opening cysteine and the closing phenylalanine or tryptophan. D genes are given only for firm matches. Part of the rows lack a size; the others show once, few, many or a class for expanded clones.

V: TRBV6-6; D: TRBD1; J: TRBJ1-6; size: -; CDR3: CASSSGQGDSPLHF; DNA: TGTGCCAGCAGTTCGGGACAGGGGGATTCACCCCTCCACTTT
V: TRBV9; D: -; J: TRBJ2-5; size: once; CDR3: CASSVGVGGLETQYF; DNA: TGTGCCAGCAGCGTAGGGGTGGGGGGGCTAGAGACCCAGTACTTC
V: TRBV7-7; D: TRBD1; J: TRBJ2-2; size: -; CDR3: CASSPGQGAGELFF; DNA: TGTGCTAGCAGCCCCGGACAGGGTGCCGGGGAGCTGTTTTTT
V: TRBV7-9; D: TRBD1; J: TRBJ1-1; size: -; CDR3: CASSARDRGDTEAFF; DNA: TGTGCCAGCAGCGCCCGGGACAGGGGAGACACTGAAGCTTTCTTT
V: TRBV7-2; D: TRBD1; J: TRBJ1-2; size: once; CDR3: CASSSGDRGNYGYTF; DNA: TGTGCCAGCAGCTCGGGGGACAGGGGTAACTATGGCTACACCTTC
V: TRBV19; D: TRBD2; J: TRBJ2-2; size: -; CDR3: CASSIGGGITGELFF; DNA: TGTGCCAGTAGTATAGGCGGGGGGATAACCGGGGAGCTGTTTTTT
V: TRBV7-9; D: -; J: TRBJ2-2; size: few; CDR3: CASSPRQSNTGELFF; DNA: TGTGCCAGCAGCCCCAGACAGAGTAACACCGGGGAGCTGTTTTTT
V: TRBV27; D: -; J: TRBJ1-2; size: -; CDR3: CASSSSRENGYTF; DNA: TGTGCCAGCAGCTCTAGTAGGGAGAATGGCTACACCTTC
V: TRBV7-9; D: TRBD2; J: TRBJ2-5; size: few; CDR3: CASSLSGGASETQYF; DNA: TGTGCCAGCAGCTTAAGCGGGGGGGCCTCGGAGACCCAGTACTTC
V: TRBV6-5; D: TRBD1; J: TRBJ1-5; size: -; CDR3: CASSLRGQGHQPQHF; DNA: TGTGCCAGCAGCCTAAGGGGACAGGGTCATCAGCCCCAGCATTTT
V: TRBV6-5; D: -; J: TRBJ1-5; size: -; CDR3: CASRGGGRNQPQHF; DNA: TGTGCCAGCAGGGGAGGGGGTAGAAATCAGCCCCAGCATTTT
V: TRBV27; D: -; J: TRBJ1-5; size: -; CDR3: CASSFRGRQPQHF; DNA: TGTGCCAGCAGTTTCCGAGGGCGGCAGCCCCAGCATTTT